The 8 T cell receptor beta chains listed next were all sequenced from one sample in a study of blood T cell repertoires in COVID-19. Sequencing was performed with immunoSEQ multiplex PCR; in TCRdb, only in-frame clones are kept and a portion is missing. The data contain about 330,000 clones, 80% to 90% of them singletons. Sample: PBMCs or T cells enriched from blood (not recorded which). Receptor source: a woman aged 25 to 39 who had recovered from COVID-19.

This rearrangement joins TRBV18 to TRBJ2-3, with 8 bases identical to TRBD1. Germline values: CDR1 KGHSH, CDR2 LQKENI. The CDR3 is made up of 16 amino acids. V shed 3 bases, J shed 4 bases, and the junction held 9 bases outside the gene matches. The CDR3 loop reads CASSPATGDPSDTQYF. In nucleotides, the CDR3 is TGTGCCAGCTCACCTGCGACAGGGGACCCCTCAGATACGCAGTATTTT.

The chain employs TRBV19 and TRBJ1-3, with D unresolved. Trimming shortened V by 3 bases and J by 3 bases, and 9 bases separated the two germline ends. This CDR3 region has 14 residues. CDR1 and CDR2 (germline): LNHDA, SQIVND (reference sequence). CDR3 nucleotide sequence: TGTGCCAGTAGTATCGGGGAGATTGGAAACACCATATATTTT. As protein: CASSIGEIGNTIYF.

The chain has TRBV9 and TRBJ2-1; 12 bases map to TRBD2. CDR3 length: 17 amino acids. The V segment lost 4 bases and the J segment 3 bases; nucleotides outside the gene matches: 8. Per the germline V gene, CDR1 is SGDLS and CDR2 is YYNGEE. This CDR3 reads CASSSSRLAGVYNEQFF. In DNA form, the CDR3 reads TGTGCCAGCAGCTCGAGCCGACTAGCGGGGGTCTACAATGAGCAGTTCTTC.

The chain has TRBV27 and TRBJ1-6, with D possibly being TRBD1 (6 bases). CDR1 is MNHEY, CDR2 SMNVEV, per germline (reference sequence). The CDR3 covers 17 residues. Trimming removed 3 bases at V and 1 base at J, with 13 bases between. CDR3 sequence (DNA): TGTGCCAGCAGTTTCGGGCAGGGGATATCCTATAATTCACCCCTCCACTTT. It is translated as CASSFGQGISYNSPLHF.

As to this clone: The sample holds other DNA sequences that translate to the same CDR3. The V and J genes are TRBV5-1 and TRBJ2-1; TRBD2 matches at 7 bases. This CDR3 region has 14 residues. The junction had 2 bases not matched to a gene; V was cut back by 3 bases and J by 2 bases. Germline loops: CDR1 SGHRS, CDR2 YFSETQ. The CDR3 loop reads CASSSGGPYNEQFF. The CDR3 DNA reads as TGCGCCAGCAGCTCGGGGGGTCCCTACAATGAGCAGTTCTTC. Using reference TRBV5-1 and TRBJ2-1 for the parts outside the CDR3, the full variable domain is KAGVTQTPRYLIKTRGQQVTLSCSPISGHRSVSWYQQTPGQGLQFLFEYFSETQRNKGNFPGRFSGRQFSNSRSEMNVSTLELGDSALYLCASSSGGPYNEQFFGPGTRLTVL.

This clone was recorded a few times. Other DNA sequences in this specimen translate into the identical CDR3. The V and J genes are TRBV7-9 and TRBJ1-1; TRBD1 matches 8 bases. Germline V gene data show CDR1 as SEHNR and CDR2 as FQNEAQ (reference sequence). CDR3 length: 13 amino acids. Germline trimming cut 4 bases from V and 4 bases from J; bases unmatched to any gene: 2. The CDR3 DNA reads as TGTGCCAGCAGCTCAGGGGGCAGCACTGAAGCTTTCTTT. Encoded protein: CASSSGGSTEAFF.

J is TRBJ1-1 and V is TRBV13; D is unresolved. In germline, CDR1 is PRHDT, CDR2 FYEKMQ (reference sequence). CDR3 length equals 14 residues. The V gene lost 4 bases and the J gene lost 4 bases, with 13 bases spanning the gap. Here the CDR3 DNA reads TGTGCCAGCAGCTGGACGGGAGGGCTCACTGAAGCTTTCTTT. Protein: CASSWTGGLTEAFF. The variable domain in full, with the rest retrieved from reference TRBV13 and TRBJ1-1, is AAGVIQSPRHLIKEKRETATLKCYPIPRHDTVYWYQQGPGQDPQFLISFYEKMQSDKGSIPDRFSAQQFSDYHSELNMSSLELGDSALYFCASSWTGGLTEAFFGQGTRLTVV.

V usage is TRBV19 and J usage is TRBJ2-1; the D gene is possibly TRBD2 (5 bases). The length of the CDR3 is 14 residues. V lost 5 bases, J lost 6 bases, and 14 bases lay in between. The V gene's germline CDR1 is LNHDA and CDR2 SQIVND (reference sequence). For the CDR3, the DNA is TGTGCCAGTAGTTTCGGCGGACTCCTCAATGAGCAGTTCTTC. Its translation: CASSFGGLLNEQFF.